This is a list of T cell receptor beta chains from one sample in a study of T cell repertoires in cytomegalovirus infection. TCRdb reprocessed the reads with MiXCR, giving one entry per CDR3 protein. The sample contains 200,000 to 300,000 distinct CDR3 sequences, about an eighth of which appear only once. Sequencing was done on a sample of PBMCs. These receptor sequences come from a human donor in good health (CMV status not recorded). Some clones in this sample may be carry-over from other donors' samples. Each CDR3 is given with its conserved first and last residue. Each record gives: V gene, D gene, CDR3 length, clone size, J gene, CDR3 DNA, CDR3 protein. The D gene is left open where the match is weak. Clone size appears in some rows only: once, few, many, or a class for an expanded clone.

V: TRBV20-1
D: -
length: 12
size: -
J: TRBJ2-5
DNA: TGCAGTGCTTACTGGAAGCAAGAGACCCAGTACTTC
CDR3: CSAYWKQETQYF

V: TRBV6-6
D: -
length: 16
size: -
J: TRBJ2-1
DNA: TGTGCCAGCAGAAACTCGGCAGGGAGCTCCTACAATGAGCAGTTCTTC
CDR3: CASRNSAGSSYNEQFF

V: TRBV28
D: TRBD2
length: 15
size: few
J: TRBJ2-7
DNA: TGTGCCAGCAGTTTACCGACTAGCCGGGCCTACGAGCAGTACTTC
CDR3: CASSLPTSRAYEQYF

V: TRBV7-9
D: TRBD2
length: 14
size: -
J: TRBJ2-7
DNA: TGTGCCAGCAGCTCAGGGACCCCGGGGGGCGAGCAGTACTTC
CDR3: CASSSGTPGGEQYF

V: TRBV20-1
D: TRBD1
length: 14
size: few
J: TRBJ1-6
DNA: TGCAGTGCTAAGGGGGCTGGCGTAGATTCACCCCTCCACTTT
CDR3: CSAKGAGVDSPLHF

V: TRBV9
D: -
length: 16
size: few
J: TRBJ2-3
DNA: TGTGCCAGCAGCGTAGGTTTTTCAGTGGGCCCAGATACGCAGTATTTT
CDR3: CASSVGFSVGPDTQYF

V: TRBV28
D: TRBD2
length: 16
size: many
J: TRBJ2-7
DNA: TGTGCCAGCAGTTTTTTTGTAGCGGGAAGCTCCTACGAGCAGTACTTC
CDR3: CASSFFVAGSSYEQYF

V: TRBV4-1
D: -
length: 15
size: -
J: TRBJ2-2
DNA: TGCGCCAGCAGCCAAGAAGGCGGGGCGGGCGGGGAGCTGTTTTTT
CDR3: CASSQEGGAGGELFF

V: TRBV7-8
D: -
length: 16
size: many
J: TRBJ1-4
DNA: TGTGCCAGCAGCTTCCCCCCCGGAGGGTATAATGAAAAACTGTTTTTT
CDR3: CASSFPPGGYNEKLFF

V: TRBV11-3
D: TRBD1
length: 14
size: many
J: TRBJ2-1
DNA: TGTGCCAGCAGCTTACGCACAGGGGAGCATGAGCAGTTCTTC
CDR3: CASSLRTGEHEQFF

V: TRBV7-8
D: -
length: 12
size: many
J: TRBJ1-1
DNA: TGTGCCAGCGGCACCGCCGAGGCGGAAGCTTTCTTT
CDR3: CASGTAEAEAFF

V: TRBV7-9
D: TRBD1
length: 14
size: many
J: TRBJ2-1
DNA: TGTGCCAGCAGCTTAGTGAAGGGGGCCGATGAGCAGTTCTTC
CDR3: CASSLVKGADEQFF

V: TRBV20-1
D: -
length: 12
size: few
J: TRBJ2-5
DNA: TGCAGTGCTAGAGTGGGGTGGGAGACCCAGTACTTC
CDR3: CSARVGWETQYF

V: TRBV7-9
D: -
length: 15
size: -
J: TRBJ2-1
DNA: TGTGCCAGCAGCGTCGGGATAGTATGGGACAATGAGCAGTTCTTC
CDR3: CASSVGIVWDNEQFF

V: TRBV20-1
D: TRBD2
length: 14
size: few
J: TRBJ2-1
DNA: TGCAGTGCTAGGGGCACTAGCGAACCTATGGGAATGTTCTTC
CDR3: CSARGTSEPMGMFF